The present T cell receptor (beta chain) was sequenced within a study of blood T cell repertoires in COVID-19. Looking at the study overall: The United States, Italy and Spain supplied acute and convalescent COVID-19 samples. Nucleic acid was either cDNA or gDNA, and it came from T cells, B-cell-depleted T cells, or PBMCs.

Original processing notes: Amplification with reference gene primers provided the estimates of nucleated cell counts. The assay was immunoSEQ multiplex PCR, and TCRdb's table has in-frame clones only and misses some. V and J calls and clone size are copied from that table; D and trimming were computed from the DNA. The sample yields 65,000 to 70,000 clones, approximately 78% seen once. J was trimmed by 1 base and V by 5 bases; bases with no gene match: 5. This CDR3 comprises 15 residues. CDR1 and CDR2 (germline): LNHDA, SQIVND (reference sequence). The clonotype originates from a human donor in a cohort sampled during active COVID-19. Sequences were obtained from peripheral blood. This chain joins TRBV19 and TRBJ1-5; 7 bases line up with TRBD1. Here the CDR3 DNA reads TGTGCCAGTAGTGCCGGGACAGCGAGCAATCAGCCCCAGCATTTT. Protein: CASSAGTASNQPQHF. Full variable domain (outside the CDR3, taken from reference TRBV19 and TRBJ1-5): DGGITQSPKYLFRKEGQNVTLSCEQNLNHDAMYWYRQDPGQGLRLIYYSQIVNDFQKGDIAEGYSVSREKKESFPLTVTSAQKNPTAFYLCASSAGTASNQPQHFGDGTRLSIL.